Presented here are 17 T cell receptor beta chains from one specimen sequenced in a study of T cells expressing NK-cell markers. With the 5' RACE reads reprocessed, TCRdb shows one record per CDR3 protein and no DNA. The table lists some 410,000 distinct CDR3 sequences. Sequences were obtained from blood T cells: a sorted CD56 or NKG2C T cell subset, CD4+ or CD8+ T cells, or bulk PBMC T cells (not recorded which). Source of these receptors: a woman aged 18 to 69 in good health.

This chain connects TRBV7-9 to TRBJ1-1; the D gene TCRdb calls, TRBD1, cannot be checked with no DNA. Germline V CDR1 and CDR2: SEHNR, FQNEAQ (reference sequence). CDR3 size: 13 residues. This CDR3 is CASSPPGRPEAFF.

The rearrangement uses TRBV9 and TRBJ1-1; without DNA, the TCRdb call of TRBD1 cannot be checked. Germline CDR1 and CDR2: SGDLS and YYNGEE. The CDR3 runs 14 residues. CDR3 region: CASSFGTGSTEAFF.

CDR3 residues: CASSLHGTSLNIQYF. V gene TRBV11-2 combines with J gene TRBJ2-4; TCRdb outputs TRBD2, but without DNA this stays unchecked. Germline V gene sequence: CDR1 SGHAT, CDR2 FQNNGV. CDR3 length equals 15 residues.

The CDR3: CASKMWDSTNEKLFF. This sequence joins TRBV5-1 and TRBJ1-4. The CDR3 has 15 residues. CDR1 SGHRS and CDR2 YFSETQ come from the germline V gene.

The J gene is TRBJ1-1, the V gene TRBV5-4; TCRdb calls TRBD1, which cannot be checked without DNA. CDR3 length equals 13 residues. Germline CDR1 reads SGHNT; CDR2 reads YYREEE (reference sequence). CDR3 loop: CASSLGTEIEAFF.

The rearrangement joins TRBV4-3 to TRBJ2-3; TCRdb names TRBD2, which stays unverified in the absence of DNA. The CDR3 has 18 amino acids. CDR1 and CDR2 (germline): LGHNA, YSLEER. The CDR3: CASSREYDSGRATDTQYF.

The gene calls are TRBV4-1 and TRBJ2-1; no DNA is available, so the TRBD1 call from TCRdb remains unchecked. Germline V lookup: CDR1 MGHRA, CDR2 YSYEKL. This CDR3 region has 14 residues. The CDR3 sequence is CASSQEWGINEQFF.

The rearrangement links TRBV12-3 or TRBV12-4 to TRBJ1-2. CDR3 length equals 14 residues. The CDR3 is CASSFSNSLYGYTF.

CDR3 in amino acids: CASRRTGGESYGYTF. The rearrangement joins TRBV6-1 to TRBJ1-2; TCRdb returns TRBD1, unconfirmable since there is no DNA. Germline CDR1 MNHNS, CDR2 SASEGT. The CDR3 length is 15 residues.

The rearrangement joins TRBV28 to TRBJ2-5; TCRdb lists TRBD2, though no DNA is available to test this call. Germline values: CDR1 MDHEN, CDR2 SYDVKM. This CDR3 comprises 17 residues. CDR3 residues: CASSPPTSGRWGETQYF. The full variable domain, completed using reference TRBV28 and TRBJ2-5, is DVKVTQSSRYLVKRTGEKVFLECVQDMDHENMFWYRQDPGLGLRLIYFSYDVKMKEKGDIPEGYSVSREKKERFSLILESASTNQTSMYLCASSPPTSGRWGETQYFGPGTRLLVL.

The chain employs TRBV24-1 and TRBJ2-3. The V gene's germline CDR1 is KGHDR and CDR2 SFDVKD. The CDR3 is made up of 13 amino acids. The CDR3 reads CATSEPNADTQYF.

The V and J genes are TRBV4-3 and TRBJ2-1; with no DNA, the TCRdb D assignment of TRBD2 cannot be verified. The CDR3 extends over 16 amino acids. Looked up from germline, CDR1 is LGHNA and CDR2 is YSLEER. Here the CDR3 reads CASSQDMRGDYNEQFF.

The gene calls are TRBV7-2 and TRBJ2-3. The CDR3 is 13 amino acids. Per germline, CDR1 SGHTA and CDR2 FQGNSA. CDR3 region: CASSSRGSDTQYF.

The chain is built from TRBV20-1 and TRBJ1-6. This CDR3 comprises 13 residues. Germline V gene sequence: CDR1 DFQATT, CDR2 SNEGSKA (reference sequence). The CDR3 region is CSASVTANSPLHF.

The V gene is TRBV12-3 or TRBV12-4, the J gene TRBJ2-1; TCRdb indicates TRBD2, and absent DNA this call remains unverified. The length of the CDR3 is 17 residues. The CDR3 protein is CASILGTAGASLNEQFF.

The chain employs TRBV7-8 and TRBJ1-2; the TCRdb D gene call, TRBD1, has no DNA to confirm it. The CDR3 sequence is 14 residues long. The germline CDR1 and CDR2 sequences are SGHVS and FQNEAQ. CDR3 amino acids: CASSAPTGDDGYTF.

The rearrangement links TRBV11-2 to TRBJ2-1; as DNA is missing, the TRBD2 call by TCRdb cannot be tested. This CDR3 region has 18 residues. Germline lookup yields CDR1 SGHAT and CDR2 FQNNGV. CDR3 region: CASSLKGRRLAEDNEQFF.